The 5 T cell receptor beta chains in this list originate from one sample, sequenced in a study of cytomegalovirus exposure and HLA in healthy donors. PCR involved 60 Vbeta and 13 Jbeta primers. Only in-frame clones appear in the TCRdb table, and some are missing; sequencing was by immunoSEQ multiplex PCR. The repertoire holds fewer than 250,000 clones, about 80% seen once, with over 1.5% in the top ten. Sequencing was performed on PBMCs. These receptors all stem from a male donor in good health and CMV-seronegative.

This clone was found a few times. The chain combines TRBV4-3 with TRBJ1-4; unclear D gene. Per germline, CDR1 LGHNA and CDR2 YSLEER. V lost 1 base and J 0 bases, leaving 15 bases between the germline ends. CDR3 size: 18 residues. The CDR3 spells CASSQAPVRAATNEKLFF. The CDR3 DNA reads TGCGCCAGCAGCCAAGCCCCTGTGAGGGCCGCAACTAATGAAAAACTGTTTTTT.

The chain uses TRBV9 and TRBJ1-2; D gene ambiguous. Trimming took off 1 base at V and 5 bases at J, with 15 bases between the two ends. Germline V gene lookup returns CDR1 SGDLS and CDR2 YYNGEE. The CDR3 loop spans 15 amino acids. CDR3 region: CASSVTHRGEYGYTF. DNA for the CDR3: TGTGCCAGCAGCGTAACCCACCGGGGTGAATATGGCTACACCTTC.

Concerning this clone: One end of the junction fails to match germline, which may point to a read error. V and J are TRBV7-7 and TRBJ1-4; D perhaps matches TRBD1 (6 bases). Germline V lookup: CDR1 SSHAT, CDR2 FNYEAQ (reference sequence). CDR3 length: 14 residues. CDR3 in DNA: TGTGCTAGCAGCTTCGGGGGGCGCGATGAAAAACTGTTTTTT. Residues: CASSFGGRDEKLFF.

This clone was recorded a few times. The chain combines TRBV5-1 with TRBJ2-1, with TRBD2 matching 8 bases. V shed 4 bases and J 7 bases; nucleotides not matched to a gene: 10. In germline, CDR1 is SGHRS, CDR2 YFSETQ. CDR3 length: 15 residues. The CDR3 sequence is CASSGDGGAGNEQFF. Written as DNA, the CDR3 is TGCGCCAGCAGCGGGGACGGGGGGGCCGGGAATGAGCAGTTCTTC.

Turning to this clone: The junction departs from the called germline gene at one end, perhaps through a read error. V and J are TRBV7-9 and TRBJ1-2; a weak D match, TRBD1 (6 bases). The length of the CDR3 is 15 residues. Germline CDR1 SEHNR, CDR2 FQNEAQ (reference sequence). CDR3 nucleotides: TGTTCCAGCAGCTTTCCGTCAGGGGACGACTATGGCTACACCTTC. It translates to CSSSFPSGDDYGYTF.